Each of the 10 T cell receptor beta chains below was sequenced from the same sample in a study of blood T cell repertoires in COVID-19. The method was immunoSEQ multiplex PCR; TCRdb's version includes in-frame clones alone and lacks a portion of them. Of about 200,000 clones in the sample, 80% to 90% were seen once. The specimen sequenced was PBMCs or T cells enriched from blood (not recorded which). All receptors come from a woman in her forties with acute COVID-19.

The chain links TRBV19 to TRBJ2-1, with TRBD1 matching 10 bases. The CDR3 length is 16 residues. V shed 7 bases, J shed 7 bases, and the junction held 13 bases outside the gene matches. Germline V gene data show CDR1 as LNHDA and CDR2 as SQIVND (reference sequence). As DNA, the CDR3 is TGTGCCAGTATTCCTAAAAGAGGACAGGGGGAAAATGAGCAGTTCTTC. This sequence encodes CASIPKRGQGENEQFF.

The CDR3 here is CASSSSLRQAGANVLTF. Written as DNA, the CDR3 is TGTGCCAGCAGTTCCTCTCTTCGACAGGCTGGGGCCAACGTCCTGACTTTC. The chain is built from TRBV27 and TRBJ2-6; the D gene is possibly TRBD1 (6 bases). The V and J ends lost 4 bases and 2 bases respectively, with 15 bases between them. The CDR3 covers 17 residues. The V gene's germline CDR1 is MNHEY and CDR2 SMNVEV (reference sequence).

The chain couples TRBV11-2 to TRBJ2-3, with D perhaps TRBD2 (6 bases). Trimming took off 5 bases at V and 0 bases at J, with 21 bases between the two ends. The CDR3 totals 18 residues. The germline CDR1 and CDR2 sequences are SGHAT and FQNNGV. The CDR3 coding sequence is TGTGCCAGCAGCCCCGGGACTCCCTGGGGGGTTAGCACAGATACGCAGTATTTT. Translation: CASSPGTPWGVSTDTQYF. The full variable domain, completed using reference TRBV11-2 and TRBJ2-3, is EAGVAQSPRYKIIEKRQSVAFWCNPISGHATLYWYQQILGQGPKLLIQFQNNGVVDDSQLPKDRFSAERLKGVDSTLKIQPAKLEDSAVYLCASSPGTPWGVSTDTQYFGPGTRLTVL.

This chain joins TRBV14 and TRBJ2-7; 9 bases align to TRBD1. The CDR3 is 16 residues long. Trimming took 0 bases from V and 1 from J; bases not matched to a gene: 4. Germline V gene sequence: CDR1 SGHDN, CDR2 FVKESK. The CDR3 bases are TGTGCCAGCAGCCAAGATAGGGGACAGGGATCCTACGAGCAGTACTTC. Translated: CASSQDRGQGSYEQYF.

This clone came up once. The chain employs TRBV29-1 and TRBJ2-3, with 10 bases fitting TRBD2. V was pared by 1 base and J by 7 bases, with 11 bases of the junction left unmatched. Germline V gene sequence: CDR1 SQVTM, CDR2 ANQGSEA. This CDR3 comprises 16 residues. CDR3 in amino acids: CSVEGEPSGSRYTQYF. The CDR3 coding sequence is TGCAGCGTTGAAGGAGAGCCTAGCGGGAGCCGGTATACGCAGTATTTT.

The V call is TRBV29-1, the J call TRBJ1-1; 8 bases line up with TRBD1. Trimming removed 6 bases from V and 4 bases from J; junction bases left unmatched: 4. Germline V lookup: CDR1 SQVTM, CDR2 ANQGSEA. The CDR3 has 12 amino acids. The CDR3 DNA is TGCAGCGTCGGACAGGGACCCACTGAAGCTTTCTTT. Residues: CSVGQGPTEAFF.

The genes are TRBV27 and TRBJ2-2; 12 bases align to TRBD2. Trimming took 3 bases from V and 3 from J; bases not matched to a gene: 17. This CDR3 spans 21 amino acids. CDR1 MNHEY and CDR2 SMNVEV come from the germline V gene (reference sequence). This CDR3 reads CASSFKFLSSGRGKHTGELFF. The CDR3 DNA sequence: TGTGCCAGCAGTTTTAAGTTCTTGTCTAGCGGGAGGGGGAAACACACCGGGGAGCTGTTTTTT.

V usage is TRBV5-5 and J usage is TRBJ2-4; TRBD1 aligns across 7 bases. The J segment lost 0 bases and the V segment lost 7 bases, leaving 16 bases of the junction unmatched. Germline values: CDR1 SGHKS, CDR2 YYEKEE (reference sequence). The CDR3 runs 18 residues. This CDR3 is CASERNRGFGLAKNIQYF. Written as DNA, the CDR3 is TGTGCCAGCGAGAGAAACAGGGGATTTGGATTAGCCAAAAACATTCAGTACTTC.

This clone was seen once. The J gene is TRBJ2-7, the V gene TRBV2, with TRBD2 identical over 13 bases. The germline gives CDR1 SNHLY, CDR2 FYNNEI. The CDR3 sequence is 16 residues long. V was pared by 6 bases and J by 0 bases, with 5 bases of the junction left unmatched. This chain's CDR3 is CASRGLAGASSYEQYF. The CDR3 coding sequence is TGTGCCAGCAGAGGACTAGCGGGGGCTAGCTCCTACGAGCAGTACTTC. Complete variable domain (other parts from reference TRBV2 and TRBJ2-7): EPEVTQTPSHQVTQMGQEVILRCVPISNHLYFYWYRQILGQKVEFLVSFYNNEISEKSEIFDDQFSVERPDGSNFTLKIRSTKLEDSAMYFCASRGLAGASSYEQYFGPGTRLTVT.

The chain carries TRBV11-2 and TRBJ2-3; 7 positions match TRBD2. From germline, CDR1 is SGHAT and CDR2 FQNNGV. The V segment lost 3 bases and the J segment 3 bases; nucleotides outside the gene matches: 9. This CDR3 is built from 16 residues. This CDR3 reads CASSFRGPSGTDTQYF. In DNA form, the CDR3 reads TGTGCCAGCAGCTTTAGAGGGCCTAGCGGAACAGATACGCAGTATTTT. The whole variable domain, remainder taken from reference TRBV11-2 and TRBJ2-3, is EAGVAQSPRYKIIEKRQSVAFWCNPISGHATLYWYQQILGQGPKLLIQFQNNGVVDDSQLPKDRFSAERLKGVDSTLKIQPAKLEDSAVYLCASSFRGPSGTDTQYFGPGTRLTVL.